A single sample gave rise to the 24 T cell receptor beta chains below, sequenced in a study of T cell repertoires in cytomegalovirus infection. TCRdb passed the reads through MiXCR, listing each CDR3 protein once. The table shows some 150,000 distinct CDR3 sequences, with about 6% occurring only once. What was sequenced was PBMCs. Receptors originate from a human donor in good health (CMV status not recorded). Some clones in this sample may be carry-over from other donors' samples.

In this sample, this clonotype turned up many times. The rearrangement joins TRBV7-2 to TRBJ2-7, with TRBD1 matching over 9 bases. J lost 4 bases, V lost 7 bases, and 11 bases had no gene match. Looked up from germline, CDR1 is SGHTA and CDR2 is FQGNSA. This CDR3 is built from 15 residues. CDR3 sequence: CASKRGTGWGYEQYF. Here the CDR3 DNA reads TGTGCCAGCAAAAGAGGGACAGGGTGGGGATACGAGCAGTACTTC.

This clonotype was seen repeatedly, ten times or more. The gene calls are TRBV7-2 and TRBJ1-6; D gene uncertain. Trimming shortened V by 0 bases and J by 7 bases, and 13 bases separated the two germline ends. The germline CDR1 and CDR2 sequences are SGHTA and FQGNSA. CDR3 size: 16 residues. The CDR3 region has the DNA TGTGCCAGCAGCTTAGCGAAAGGGTTGAGCAATTCACCCCTCCACTTT. Translated, it gives CASSLAKGLSNSPLHF. The whole variable domain, filled in from reference TRBV7-2 and TRBJ1-6, reads GAGVSQSPSNKVTEKGKDVELRCDPISGHTALYWYRQSLGQGLEFLIYFQGNSAPDKSGLPSDRFSAERTGGSVSTLTIQRTQQEDSAVYLCASSLAKGLSNSPLHFGNGTRLTVT.

At least ten counts were recorded for this clonotype. The chain joins TRBV5-1 to TRBJ1-1; TRBD1 might be the D (6 bases). Germline loops: CDR1 SGHRS, CDR2 YFSETQ. The CDR3 sequence is 14 residues long. V dropped 4 bases and J dropped 6 bases, with 16 bases sitting between them. The CDR3 DNA is TGCGCCAGCAGCGAGGGACACGGACCTTCTGAAGCTTTCTTT. It is translated as CASSEGHGPSEAFF.

This clonotype has ten or more counts. The chain combines TRBV28 with TRBJ1-1; possible D gene TRBD1, 5 bases. Trimming left V 6 bases short and J 3 bases short, with 14 bases between. The CDR3 is 14 amino acids. Per the germline V gene, CDR1 is MDHEN and CDR2 is SYDVKM. CDR3 loop: CASSPSRGYTEAFF. Here the CDR3 DNA reads TGTGCCAGCAGCCCAAGTCGGGGGTACACTGAAGCTTTCTTT.

This clonotype was observed at least ten times. The chain has TRBV12-3 or TRBV12-4 and TRBJ2-2; 7 bases are a match to TRBD1. The CDR3 extends over 14 amino acids. The ends lost 7 bases at V and 5 bases at J; junction bases unmatched: 7. For the CDR3, the DNA is TGTGCCAGCAACCCGACAGGGTTTACCGGGGAGCTGTTTTTT. This codes for CASNPTGFTGELFF.

This clonotype was seen repeatedly, ten times or more. The chain is built from TRBV5-5 and TRBJ2-1; D may be TRBD1 (6 bases). V was cut by 9 bases and J by 8 bases, with 21 bases left in between. This CDR3 contains 14 residues. Germline V lookup: CDR1 SGHKS, CDR2 YYEKEE (reference sequence). The CDR3 sequence: CATEKGRGVDEQFF. The CDR3 coding sequence is TGTGCCACGGAAAAGGGCAGGGGCGTGGATGAGCAGTTCTTC.

There are a few counts of this clonotype. The junction shows a germline mismatch at one end, possibly a read error. This chain links TRBV4-1 with TRBJ1-1, with unresolved D. Germline V CDR1 and CDR2: MGHRA, YSYEKL. This CDR3 is 15 amino acids long. The DNA of the CDR3 is TGTGCCAGCAGCCGGGCAGGAACATCGAACACTGAAGCTTTCTTT. It specifies CASSRAGTSNTEAFF.

There are many counts of this clonotype. The CDR3 spells CSARGLTYEQYF. The CDR3, as DNA: TGCAGTGCTAGGGGCCTCACTTACGAGCAGTACTTC. The chain employs TRBV20-1 and TRBJ2-7; D unresolved. This CDR3 comprises 12 residues. Trimming shortened V by 3 bases and J by 4 bases, and 10 bases separated the two germline ends. The germline V gene has CDR1 DFQATT and CDR2 SNEGSKA (reference sequence).

This clonotype was seen a few times. The J gene is TRBJ2-1, the V gene TRBV7-2; D uncertain. Looked up from germline, CDR1 is SGHTA and CDR2 is FQGNSA. The V end was cut by 3 bases, the J end by 4 bases, with 10 bases between. The CDR3 consists of 14 residues. This CDR3 reads CASSFGSEYNEQFF. Here the CDR3 DNA reads TGTGCCAGCAGCTTCGGCAGCGAGTACAATGAGCAGTTCTTC.

This clonotype has a handful of counts. This sequence joins TRBV7-2 and TRBJ2-1; no clear D. The CDR3 has 15 amino acids. Germline CDR1 and CDR2: SGHTA and FQGNSA. V was cut by 1 base and J by 1 base, with 8 bases left in between. Here the CDR3 reads CASSLGGRSYNEQFF. The DNA of the CDR3 is TGTGCCAGCAGCTTAGGGGGTAGATCCTACAATGAGCAGTTCTTC.

This clonotype was recorded a few times. This chain links TRBV28 with TRBJ2-3; TRBD2 matches 10 bases. Losses at the gene ends were 4 bases for V and 7 bases for J; bases not matched to a gene: 11. The CDR3 is 16 amino acids. From germline, CDR1 is MDHEN and CDR2 SYDVKM. CDR3: CASSSKYSGGLNTQYF. The CDR3 DNA is TGTGCCAGCAGTTCAAAATATAGCGGGGGGCTGAATACGCAGTATTTT.

The genes are TRBV19 and TRBJ2-7, with D hard to call. Germline loops: CDR1 LNHDA, CDR2 SQIVND (reference sequence). Trimming stripped 6 bases from V and 3 bases from J, with 9 bases between. This CDR3 has 12 residues. CDR3 protein: CASRSPFYEQYF. CDR3 DNA: TGTGCCAGTAGAAGTCCGTTCTACGAGCAGTACTTC.

The table lists this clonotype with many counts. This chain connects TRBV6-1 to TRBJ1-5; D gene ambiguous. This CDR3 contains 12 residues. The V end was cut by 11 bases, the J end by 4 bases, with 12 bases between. Germline V gene data show CDR1 as MNHNS and CDR2 as SASEGT. The CDR3 protein is CAAGRQNQPQHF. CDR3 nucleotide sequence: TGTGCCGCCGGTCGGCAGAATCAGCCCCAGCATTTT.

This clonotype appeared a few times. The chain combines TRBV18 with TRBJ1-1; D gene unclear. Trimming stripped 3 bases from V and 1 base from J, with 9 bases between. Germline lookup yields CDR1 KGHSH and CDR2 LQKENI. This CDR3 is 14 amino acids long. The CDR3 coding sequence is TGTGCCAGCTCACCGGCCACACAGAACACTGAAGCTTTCTTT. Protein sequence: CASSPATQNTEAFF. Together with reference TRBV18 and TRBJ1-1, the CDR3 gives the full variable domain: NAGVMQNPRHLVRRRGQEARLRCSPMKGHSHVYWYRQLPEEGLKFMVYLQKENIIDESGMPKERFSAEFPKEGPSILRIQQVVRGDSAAYFCASSPATQNTEAFFGQGTRLTVV.

In its sample, this clonotype was seen many times. V gene TRBV6-2 or TRBV6-3 combines with J gene TRBJ2-7, with unresolved D. V gave up 7 bases and J gave up 2 bases, with 15 bases separating them. CDR3 length equals 14 residues. Germline CDR1 and CDR2: MNHEY and SVGEGT. The CDR3 loop is CASKRDGDTYEQYF. The CDR3 DNA reads TGTGCCAGCAAGAGAGATGGAGATACCTACGAGCAGTACTTC.

This clonotype turned up a few times. This chain joins TRBV20-1 and TRBJ1-2; 8 nucleotides align to TRBD1. The CDR3 loop spans 13 amino acids. Germline V CDR1 and CDR2: DFQATT, SNEGSKA (reference sequence). The junction had 5 bases not matched to a gene; V was cut back by 6 bases and J by 2 bases. The CDR3 loop reads CSAATGENYGYTF. In DNA, the CDR3 is TGCAGTGCCGCGACAGGGGAGAACTATGGCTACACCTTC.

Ten or more counts support this clonotype. V usage is TRBV7-7 and J usage is TRBJ2-1; 7 positions match TRBD2. The CDR3 sequence is 13 residues long. Germline CDR1 is SSHAT and CDR2 is FNYEAQ (reference sequence). V lost 5 bases and J lost 10; bases outside the gene matches: 8. The CDR3 here is CASSQRGGVEQFF. CDR3 DNA sequence: TGTGCCAGCAGCCAACGCGGGGGTGTAGAGCAGTTCTTC.

This clonotype came up many times. The gene calls are TRBV7-9 and TRBJ1-4; TRBD1 aligns across 7 bases. The germline V gene has CDR1 SEHNR and CDR2 FQNEAQ (reference sequence). The CDR3 covers 16 residues. V gave up 5 bases and J gave up 13 bases; unmatched junction bases: 19. CDR3 in amino acids: CASSGHGGQRNSRLFF. CDR3 coding DNA: TGTGCCAGCAGCGGACACGGGGGACAGAGAAATAGTAGACTGTTTTTT.

This chain links TRBV3-1 with TRBJ1-1; D unclear. The CDR3 covers 13 residues. Germline CDR1 and CDR2: LGHDT and YNNKEL (reference sequence). The ends were cut back, 3 bases at V and 3 bases at J, with 8 bases in the middle. As DNA, the CDR3 is TGTGCCAGCAGCCATGAAGACTACACTGAAGCTTTCTTT. It is translated as CASSHEDYTEAFF.

This clonotype has a single count. This sequence joins TRBV13 and TRBJ2-3; TRBD2 agrees at 7 bases. CDR1 is PRHDT, CDR2 FYEKMQ, per germline (reference sequence). The ends lost 3 bases at V and 6 bases at J; junction bases unmatched: 12. This CDR3 region has 16 residues. The CDR3 DNA follows: TGTGCCAGCAGCTTCTCTAGCGGCGGCGTCGGGGATACGCAGTATTTT. The encoded protein is CASSFSSGGVGDTQYF.

Ten or more counts support this clonotype. CDR3 sequence: CASSLDSTGGSYEQYF. The CDR3 nucleotides read TGTGCCAGCAGCTTAGATTCCACAGGGGGCTCCTACGAGCAGTACTTC. This chain connects TRBV7-2 to TRBJ2-7, with 8 bases identical to TRBD1. This CDR3 is built from 16 residues. Losses at the gene ends were 1 base for V and 0 bases for J; bases not matched to a gene: 5. The germline V gene has CDR1 SGHTA and CDR2 FQGNSA.

In this sample, this clonotype turned up a few times. V gene TRBV20-1 combines with J gene TRBJ2-1, with D perhaps matching TRBD2 (6 bases). The V end was cut by 5 bases, the J end by 0 bases, with 17 bases between. The CDR3 consists of 16 residues. Germline V lookup: CDR1 DFQATT, CDR2 SNEGSKA (reference sequence). CDR3 DNA sequence: TGCAGTGCTTCCCCGATGACTAGGGACTCCTACAATGAGCAGTTCTTC. Its translation: CSASPMTRDSYNEQFF.

With regard to this clonotype: Just one base apart from a much larger clone, this may be a read error. The rearrangement joins TRBV19 to TRBJ1-5; TRBD1 might be the D (6 bases). Looked up from germline, CDR1 is LNHDA and CDR2 is SQIVND (reference sequence). Trimming left V 6 bases short and J 9 bases short, with 18 bases between. The CDR3 sequence is 14 residues long. This CDR3 reads CASSLPGTRRPQHF. As DNA, the CDR3 is TGTGCCAGTAGCCTTCCAGGGACACGGCGGCCCCAGCATTTT.

This clonotype was detected many times. This sequence joins TRBV7-2 and TRBJ1-2; 8 bases align to TRBD1. Trimming at V came to 2 bases and at J to 6 bases, leaving 5 bases not matched to a gene. Germline CDR1 and CDR2: SGHTA and FQGNSA. The CDR3 loop spans 14 amino acids. CDR3 nucleotide sequence: TGTGCCAGCAGCTTAAGGGACAGGTGGCATGGCTACACCTTC. Translated: CASSLRDRWHGYTF. The variable domain in full, with the rest retrieved from reference TRBV7-2 and TRBJ1-2, is GAGVSQSPSNKVTEKGKDVELRCDPISGHTALYWYRQSLGQGLEFLIYFQGNSAPDKSGLPSDRFSAERTGGSVSTLTIQRTQQEDSAVYLCASSLRDRWHGYTFGSGTRLTVV.